Listed here are 7 T cell receptor beta chains from one sample, sequenced in a study of Ad26.COV2.S vaccination and SARS-CoV-2 variants. Noted treatment: some 20 received Ad26.COV2.S at low or high dose, single or two shots; a few received placebo; per-sample allocation not given. Sampling was done on day 63 after the first vaccine or placebo injection. Clones were sequenced by immunoSEQ multiplex PCR, and TCRdb holds only the in-frame ones, with some missing. The sample contains some 290,000 clones, about 86% of which appear only once. The specimen was peripheral blood, collected in a trial of Ad26.COV2.S vaccine versus placebo. All receptors derive from a person between 18 and 65 years old who received the Ad26.COV2.S COVID-19 vaccine or a placebo.

The chain carries TRBV7-6 and TRBJ2-2; TRBD2 agrees at 8 bases. The V and J ends lost 6 bases and 3 bases, in that order; junction bases with no gene match: 9. The CDR3 covers 16 residues. The V gene's germline CDR1 is SGHVS and CDR2 FNYEAQ. CDR3 nucleotides: TGTGCCAGCAGTCGGGTAGCGGGGCCCGACACCGGGGAGCTGTTTTTT. Translating gives CASSRVAGPDTGELFF.

This sequence joins TRBV30 and TRBJ2-1, with D unclear. Trimming pared 0 bases from V and 5 bases from J, leaving 14 bases between. CDR1 is GTSNPN and CDR2 is SVGIG in the germline V gene (reference sequence). The CDR3 sequence is 15 residues long. This CDR3 is CAWSVGKGKDNEQFF. In DNA, the CDR3 is TGTGCCTGGAGTGTTGGGAAGGGAAAGGACAATGAGCAGTTCTTC.

CDR3 nucleotides: TGTGCCAGCAGCTTGGGAGGGGGCAGGGCGGACTATGGCTACACCTTC. It specifies CASSLGGGRADYGYTF. This chain joins TRBV5-4 and TRBJ1-2, with 7 nucleotides matching TRBD1. The CDR3 is 16 residues long. V was clipped by 0 bases and J by 3 bases; unmatched bases: 8. CDR1 is SGHNT and CDR2 is YYREEE in the germline V gene (reference sequence). Together with reference TRBV5-4 and TRBJ1-2, the CDR3 gives the full variable domain: ETGVTQSPTHLIKTRGQQVTLRCSSQSGHNTVSWYQQALGQGPQFIFQYYREEENGRGNFPPRFSGLQFPNYSSELNVNALELDDSALYLCASSLGGGRADYGYTFGSGTRLTVV.

A remark on this clone: The same CDR3 is also encoded by other DNA sequences in this sample. For the CDR3, the DNA is TGTGCCAGCAGCTTGGTGACGGGGAACACTGAAGCTTTCTTT. Amino acids: CASSLVTGNTEAFF. The gene calls are TRBV7-8 and TRBJ1-1; D not resolved. The CDR3 spans 14 residues. CDR1 SGHVS and CDR2 FQNEAQ come from the germline V gene. With 3 bases removed from V and 1 base from J, the gap between germline ends came to 9 bases. The full variable domain, with the rest looked up from reference TRBV7-8 and TRBJ1-1, is GAGVSQSPRYKVAKRGQDVALRCDPISGHVSLFWYQQALGQGPEFLTYFQNEAQLDKSGLPSDRFFAERPEGSVSTLKIQRTQQEDSAVYLCASSLVTGNTEAFFGQGTRLTVV.

The CDR3 loop reads CAWSVGPLSPLHF. The CDR3 DNA reads TGTGCCTGGAGTGTAGGACCGCTCTCACCCCTCCACTTT. V usage is TRBV30 and J usage is TRBJ1-6; no reliable D call. V was shortened by 0 bases and J by 10 bases, with 10 bases between the two germline ends. The CDR3 runs to 13 residues. Germline loops: CDR1 GTSNPN, CDR2 SVGIG (reference sequence).

This clone has a single count. CDR3 in DNA: TGTGCCAGCAGCCCTTATACGGGACACACCTACAATGAGCAGTTCTTC. Its translation is CASSPYTGHTYNEQFF. J is TRBJ2-1 and V is TRBV14, with D maybe TRBD1 (6 bases). With 4 bases removed from V and 2 bases from J, the gap between germline ends came to 15 bases. Germline loops: CDR1 SGHDN, CDR2 FVKESK. The CDR3 loop spans 16 amino acids.

The chain employs TRBV5-1 and TRBJ1-1, with TRBD1 identical over 12 bases. V lost 4 bases and J lost 5; bases outside the gene matches: 12. CDR3 length: 17 amino acids. CDR1 and CDR2 from the germline V gene are SGHRS and YFSETQ. In DNA, the CDR3 is TGCGCCAGCAGCCTGAATAAGGGGACAGGGGGCGATACTGAAGCTTTCTTT. Its protein product is CASSLNKGTGGDTEAFF.